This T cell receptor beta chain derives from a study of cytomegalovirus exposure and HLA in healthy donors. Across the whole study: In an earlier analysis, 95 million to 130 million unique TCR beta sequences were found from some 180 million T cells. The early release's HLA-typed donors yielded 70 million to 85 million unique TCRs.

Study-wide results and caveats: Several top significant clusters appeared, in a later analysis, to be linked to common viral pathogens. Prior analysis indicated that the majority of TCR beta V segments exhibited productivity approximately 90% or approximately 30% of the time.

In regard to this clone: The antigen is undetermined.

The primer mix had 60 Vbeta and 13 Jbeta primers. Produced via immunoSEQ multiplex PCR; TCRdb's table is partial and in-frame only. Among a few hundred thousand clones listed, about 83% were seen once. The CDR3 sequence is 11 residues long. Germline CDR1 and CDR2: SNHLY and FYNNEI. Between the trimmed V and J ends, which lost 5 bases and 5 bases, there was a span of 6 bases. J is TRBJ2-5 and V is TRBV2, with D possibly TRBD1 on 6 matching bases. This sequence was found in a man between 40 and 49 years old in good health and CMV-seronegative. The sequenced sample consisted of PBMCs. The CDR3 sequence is CASSTGETQYF. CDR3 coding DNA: TGTGCCAGCAGTACAGGGGAGACCCAGTACTTC.